This T cell receptor beta chain was observed in a study of blood T cells in healthy people across ages. This clonotype came up many times. Its cognate antigen is unknown. A sample-barcoded 5' primer and a J-beta primer mix were used in a second PCR of about 7 to 12 cycles. Every single cDNA molecule received a tag from a template-switch adaptor with 12 random nucleotides. MiXCR, applied by TCRdb to the 5' RACE reads, yields one record per CDR3 protein. The table has some 670,000 distinct CDR3 sequences, over 40% seen once. Extraction of total RNA produced a minimum of 5.5 micrograms from each sample. The CDR3 loop spans 14 amino acids. V lost 8 bases, J lost 1 base, and 12 bases lay in between. Whole-study results and caveats: Unsorted PBMCs prevented conclusive naive versus antigen-experienced comparison.

This clonotype was sampled from a woman older than 75 in good health. This rearrangement joins TRBV12-3 or TRBV12-4 to TRBJ2-1, with a weak D call TRBD1 (5 bases). Sequencing used blood. CDR3 bases: TGTGCCAGCGGCAGGGTGGGGTCCTACAATGAGCAGTTCTTC. Protein product: CASGRVGSYNEQFF.